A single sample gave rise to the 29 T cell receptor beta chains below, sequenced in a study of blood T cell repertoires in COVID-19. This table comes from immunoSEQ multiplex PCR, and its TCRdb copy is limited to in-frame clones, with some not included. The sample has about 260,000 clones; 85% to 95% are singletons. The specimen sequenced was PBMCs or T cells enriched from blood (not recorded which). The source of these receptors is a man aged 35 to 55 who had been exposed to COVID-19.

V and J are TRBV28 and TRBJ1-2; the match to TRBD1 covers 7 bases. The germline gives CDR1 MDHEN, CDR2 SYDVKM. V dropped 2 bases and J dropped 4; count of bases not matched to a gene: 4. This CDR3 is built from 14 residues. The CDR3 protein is CASSLEGAFYGYTF. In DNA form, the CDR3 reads TGTGCCAGCAGTTTAGAGGGGGCCTTCTATGGCTACACCTTC.

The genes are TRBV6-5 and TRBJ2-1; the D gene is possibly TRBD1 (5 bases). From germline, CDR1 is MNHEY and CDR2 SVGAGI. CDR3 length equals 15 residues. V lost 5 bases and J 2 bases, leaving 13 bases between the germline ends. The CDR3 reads CASSKTDYPYNEQFF. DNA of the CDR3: TGTGCCAGCAGTAAGACAGATTATCCCTACAATGAGCAGTTCTTC.

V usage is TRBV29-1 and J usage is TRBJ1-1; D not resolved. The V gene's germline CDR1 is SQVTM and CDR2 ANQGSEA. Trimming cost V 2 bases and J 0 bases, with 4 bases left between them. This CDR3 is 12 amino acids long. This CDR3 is CSVELLNTEAFF. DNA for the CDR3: TGCAGCGTTGAACTCCTGAACACTGAAGCTTTCTTT.

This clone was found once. CDR3 in amino acids: CASSYGTPSSYEQYF. CDR3 nucleotides: TGTGCCAGCAGCTACGGGACTCCAAGCTCCTACGAGCAGTACTTC. The chain carries TRBV5-5 and TRBJ2-7; tentative D call: TRBD2 (6 bases). This CDR3 region has 15 residues. CDR1 is SGHKS, CDR2 YYEKEE, per germline (reference sequence). Trimming stripped 3 bases from V and 0 bases from J, with 13 bases between.

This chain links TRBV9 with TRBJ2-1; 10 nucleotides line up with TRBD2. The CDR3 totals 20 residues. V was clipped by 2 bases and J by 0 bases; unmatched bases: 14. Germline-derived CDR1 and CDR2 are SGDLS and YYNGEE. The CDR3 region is CASSVTPEYSGGSSYNEQFF. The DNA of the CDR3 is TGTGCCAGCAGCGTCACCCCAGAATATAGCGGGGGGAGCTCCTACAATGAGCAGTTCTTC.

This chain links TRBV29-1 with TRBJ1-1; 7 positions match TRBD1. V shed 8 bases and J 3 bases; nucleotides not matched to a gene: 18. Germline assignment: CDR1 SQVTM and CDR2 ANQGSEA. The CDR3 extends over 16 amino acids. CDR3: CSCRGKLDEGYTEAFF. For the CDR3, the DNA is TGCAGCTGCAGGGGGAAGTTGGACGAGGGATACACTGAAGCTTTCTTT. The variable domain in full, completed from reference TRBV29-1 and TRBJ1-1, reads SAVISQKPSRDICQRGTSLTIQCQVDSQVTMMFWYRQQPGQSLTLIATANQGSEATYESGFVIDKFPISRPNLTFSTLTVSNMSPEDSSIYLCSCRGKLDEGYTEAFFGQGTRLTVV.

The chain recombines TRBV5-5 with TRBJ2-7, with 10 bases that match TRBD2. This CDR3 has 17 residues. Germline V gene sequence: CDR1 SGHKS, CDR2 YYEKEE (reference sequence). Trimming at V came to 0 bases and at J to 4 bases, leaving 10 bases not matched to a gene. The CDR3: CASSLVRLAGELYEQYF. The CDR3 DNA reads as TGTGCCAGCAGCTTGGTGAGGCTAGCGGGAGAACTATACGAGCAGTACTTC.

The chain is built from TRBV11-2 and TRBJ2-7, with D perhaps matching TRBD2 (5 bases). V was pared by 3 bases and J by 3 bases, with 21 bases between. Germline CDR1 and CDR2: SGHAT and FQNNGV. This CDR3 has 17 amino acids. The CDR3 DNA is TGTGCCAGCAGCTTGCCCCTAGCCTGGGGAATCGACTACGAGCAGTACTTC. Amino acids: CASSLPLAWGIDYEQYF.

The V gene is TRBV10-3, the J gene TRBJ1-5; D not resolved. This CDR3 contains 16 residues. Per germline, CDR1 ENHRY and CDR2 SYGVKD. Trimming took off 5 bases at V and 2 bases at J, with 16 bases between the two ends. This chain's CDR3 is CAISSKGLNGNQPQHF. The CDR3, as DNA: TGTGCCATCAGTAGCAAAGGACTTAATGGCAATCAGCCCCAGCATTTT.

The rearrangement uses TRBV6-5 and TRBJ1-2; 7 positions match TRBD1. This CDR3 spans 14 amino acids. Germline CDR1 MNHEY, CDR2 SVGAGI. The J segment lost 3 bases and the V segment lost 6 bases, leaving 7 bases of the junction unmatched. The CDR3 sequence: CASRAGGFDYGYTF. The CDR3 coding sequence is TGTGCCAGCAGGGCAGGGGGGTTTGACTATGGCTACACCTTC.

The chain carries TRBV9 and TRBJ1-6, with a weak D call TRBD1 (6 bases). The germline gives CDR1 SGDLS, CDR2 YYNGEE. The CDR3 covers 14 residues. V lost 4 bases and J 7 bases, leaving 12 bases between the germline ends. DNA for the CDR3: TGTGCCAGCAGCTTTCAGGGGACGAATTCACCCCTCCACTTT. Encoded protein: CASSFQGTNSPLHF. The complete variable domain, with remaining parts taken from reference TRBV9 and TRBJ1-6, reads DSGVTQTPKHLITATGQRVTLRCSPRSGDLSVYWYQQSLDQGLQFLIQYYNGEERAKGNILERFSAQQFPDLHSELNLSSLELGDSALYFCASSFQGTNSPLHFGNGTRLTVT.

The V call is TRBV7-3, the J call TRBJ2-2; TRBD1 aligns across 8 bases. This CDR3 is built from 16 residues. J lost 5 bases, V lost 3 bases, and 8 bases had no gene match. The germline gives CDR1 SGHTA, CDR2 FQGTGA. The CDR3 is CASSLTSGGQTGELFF. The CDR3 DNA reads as TGTGCCAGCAGCTTGACATCAGGGGGCCAAACCGGGGAGCTGTTTTTT.

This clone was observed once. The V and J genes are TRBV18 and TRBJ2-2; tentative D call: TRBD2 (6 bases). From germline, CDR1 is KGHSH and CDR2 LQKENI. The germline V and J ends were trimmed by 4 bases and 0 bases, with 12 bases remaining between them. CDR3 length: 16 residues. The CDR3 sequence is CASSRTSGSNTGELFF. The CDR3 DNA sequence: TGTGCCAGCTCACGAACCAGCGGGTCGAACACCGGGGAGCTGTTTTTT.

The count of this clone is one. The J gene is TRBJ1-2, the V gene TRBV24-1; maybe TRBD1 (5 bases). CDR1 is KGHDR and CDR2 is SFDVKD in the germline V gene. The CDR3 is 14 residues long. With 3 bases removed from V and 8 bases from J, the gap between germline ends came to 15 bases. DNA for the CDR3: TGTGCCACCAGTGATAAAGGCGGGGGACGGGGCTACACCTTC. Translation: CATSDKGGGRGYTF.

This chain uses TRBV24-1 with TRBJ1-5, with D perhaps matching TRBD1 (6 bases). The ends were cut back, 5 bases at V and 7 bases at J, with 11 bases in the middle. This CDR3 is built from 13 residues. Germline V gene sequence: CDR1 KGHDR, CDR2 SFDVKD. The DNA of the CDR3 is TGTGCCACCAGTGGGGGGCAGATACAGCCCCAGCATTTT. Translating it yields CATSGGQIQPQHF.

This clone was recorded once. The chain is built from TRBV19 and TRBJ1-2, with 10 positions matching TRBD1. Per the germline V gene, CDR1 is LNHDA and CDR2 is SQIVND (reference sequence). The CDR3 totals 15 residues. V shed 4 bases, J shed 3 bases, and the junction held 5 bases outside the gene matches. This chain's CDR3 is CASSTGTGADYGYTF. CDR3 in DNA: TGTGCCAGTAGTACCGGGACAGGGGCTGACTATGGCTACACCTTC.

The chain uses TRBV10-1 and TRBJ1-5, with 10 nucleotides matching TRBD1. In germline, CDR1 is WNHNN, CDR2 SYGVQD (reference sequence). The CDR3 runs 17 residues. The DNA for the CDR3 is TGCGCACATCCTCGGGACAGGGGATCGGGGCTCAATCAGCCCCAGCATTTT. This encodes CAHPRDRGSGLNQPQHF.

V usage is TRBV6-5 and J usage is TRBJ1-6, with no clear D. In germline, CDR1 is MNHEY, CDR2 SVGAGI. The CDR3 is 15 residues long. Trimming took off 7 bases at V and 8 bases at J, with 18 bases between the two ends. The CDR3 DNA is TGTGCCAGCATCTACTCGACACCCGGGGATTCACCCCTCCACTTT. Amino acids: CASIYSTPGDSPLHF.

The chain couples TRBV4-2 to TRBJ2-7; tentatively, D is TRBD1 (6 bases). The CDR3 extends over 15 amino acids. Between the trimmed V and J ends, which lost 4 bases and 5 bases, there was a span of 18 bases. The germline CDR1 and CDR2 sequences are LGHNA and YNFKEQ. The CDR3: CASSPPGTSPDEQYF. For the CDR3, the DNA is TGTGCCAGCAGCCCGCCCGGGACATCCCCCGACGAGCAGTACTTC.

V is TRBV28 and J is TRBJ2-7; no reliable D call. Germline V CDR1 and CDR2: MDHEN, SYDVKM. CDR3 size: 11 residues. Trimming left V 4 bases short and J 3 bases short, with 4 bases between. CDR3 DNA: TGTGCCAGCAGTTACAACTACGAGCAGTACTTC. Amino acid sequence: CASSYNYEQYF.

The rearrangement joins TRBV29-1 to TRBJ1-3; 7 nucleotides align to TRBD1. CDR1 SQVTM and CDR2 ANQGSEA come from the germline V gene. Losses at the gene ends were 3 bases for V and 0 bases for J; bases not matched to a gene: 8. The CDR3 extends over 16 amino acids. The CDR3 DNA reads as TGCAGCGTTGAGTTGGCAGGGGGTAACTCTGGAAACACCATATATTTT. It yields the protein CSVELAGGNSGNTIYF. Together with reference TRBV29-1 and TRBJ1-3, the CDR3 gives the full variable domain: SAVISQKPSRDICQRGTSLTIQCQVDSQVTMMFWYRQQPGQSLTLIATANQGSEATYESGFVIDKFPISRPNLTFSTLTVSNMSPEDSSIYLCSVELAGGNSGNTIYFGEGSWLTVV.

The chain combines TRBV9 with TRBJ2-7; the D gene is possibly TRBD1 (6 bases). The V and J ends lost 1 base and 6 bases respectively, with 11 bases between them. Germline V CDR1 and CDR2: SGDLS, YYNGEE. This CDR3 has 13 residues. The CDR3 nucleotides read TGTGCCAGCAGCGTAAGTCAGGACAGCGAGCAGTACTTC. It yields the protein CASSVSQDSEQYF.

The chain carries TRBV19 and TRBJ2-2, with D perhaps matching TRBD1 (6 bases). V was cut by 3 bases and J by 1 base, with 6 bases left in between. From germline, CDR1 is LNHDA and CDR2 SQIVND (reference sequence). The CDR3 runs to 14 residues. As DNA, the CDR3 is TGTGCCAGTAGTATGACAGGGAACACCGGGGAGCTGTTTTTT. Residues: CASSMTGNTGELFF.

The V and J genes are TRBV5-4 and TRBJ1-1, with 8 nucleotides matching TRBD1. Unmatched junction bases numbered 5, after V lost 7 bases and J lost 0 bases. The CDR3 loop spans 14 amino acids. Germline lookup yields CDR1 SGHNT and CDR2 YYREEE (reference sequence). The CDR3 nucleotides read TGTGCCAGCTCCACAGGGGGACTGAACACTGAAGCTTTCTTT. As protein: CASSTGGLNTEAFF.

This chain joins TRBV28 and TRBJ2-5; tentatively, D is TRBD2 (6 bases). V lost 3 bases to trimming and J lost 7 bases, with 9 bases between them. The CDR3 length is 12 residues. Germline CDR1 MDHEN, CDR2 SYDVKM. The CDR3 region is CASSFGTGTQYF. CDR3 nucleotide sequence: TGTGCCAGCAGTTTTGGGACTGGGACCCAGTACTTC.

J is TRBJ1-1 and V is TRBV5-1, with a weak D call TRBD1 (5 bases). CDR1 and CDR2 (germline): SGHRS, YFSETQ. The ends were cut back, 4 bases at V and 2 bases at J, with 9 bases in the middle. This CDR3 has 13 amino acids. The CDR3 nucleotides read TGCGCCAGCAGCCCAGGGATTAACACTGAAGCTTTCTTT. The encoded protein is CASSPGINTEAFF. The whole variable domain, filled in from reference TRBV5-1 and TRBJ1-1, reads KAGVTQTPRYLIKTRGQQVTLSCSPISGHRSVSWYQQTPGQGLQFLFEYFSETQRNKGNFPGRFSGRQFSNSRSEMNVSTLELGDSALYLCASSPGINTEAFFGQGTRLTVV.

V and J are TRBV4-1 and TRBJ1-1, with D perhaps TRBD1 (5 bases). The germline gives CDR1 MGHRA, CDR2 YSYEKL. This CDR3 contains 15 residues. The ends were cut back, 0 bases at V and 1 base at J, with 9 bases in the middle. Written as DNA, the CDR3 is TGCGCCAGCAGCCAAGATCAACAGGCGAACACTGAAGCTTTCTTT. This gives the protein CASSQDQQANTEAFF.

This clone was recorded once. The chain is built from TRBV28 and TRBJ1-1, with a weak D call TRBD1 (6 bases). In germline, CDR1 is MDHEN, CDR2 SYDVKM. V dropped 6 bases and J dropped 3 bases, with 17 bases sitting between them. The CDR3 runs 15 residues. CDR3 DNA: TGTGCCAGCAGGGGATCAGGGGCGGCGGACACTGAAGCTTTCTTT. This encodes CASRGSGAADTEAFF.

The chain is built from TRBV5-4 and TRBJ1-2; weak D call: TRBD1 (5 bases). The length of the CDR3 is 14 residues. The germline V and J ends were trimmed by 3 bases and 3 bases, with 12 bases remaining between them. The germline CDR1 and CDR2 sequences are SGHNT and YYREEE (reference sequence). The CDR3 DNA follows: TGTGCCAGCAGCTATCAGGGTCAGGACTATGGCTACACCTTC. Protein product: CASSYQGQDYGYTF.